This T cell receptor (beta chain) came from a study of blood T cell repertoires in COVID-19. Study background: Specimens from acute and convalescent COVID-19 originated in the United States, Italy and Spain. The analysed material was cDNA or gDNA that came from T cells, B-cell-depleted T cells, or PBMCs.

In the original workflow: By means of reference gene primer amplification, nucleated cell counts were estimated. Produced via immunoSEQ multiplex PCR; TCRdb's table is partial and in-frame only. V and J calls and clone size come straight from that table; D and trimming were deduced from the DNA. This table has roughly 140,000 clones, under 90% appearing once. Sequenced: peripheral blood. The sequence was obtained from an elderly woman in a cohort sampled during active or convalescent COVID-19.

In nucleotides, the CDR3 is TGTGCCAGCAACAGGGACGGCAATCAGCCCCAGCATTTT. Translating it yields CASNRDGNQPQHF. The V call is TRBV7-9, the J call TRBJ1-5, with D perhaps matching TRBD1 (6 bases). Germline V CDR1 and CDR2: SEHNR, FQNEAQ (reference sequence). The CDR3 covers 13 residues. Trimming removed 7 bases from V and 2 bases from J, with 9 bases in between.